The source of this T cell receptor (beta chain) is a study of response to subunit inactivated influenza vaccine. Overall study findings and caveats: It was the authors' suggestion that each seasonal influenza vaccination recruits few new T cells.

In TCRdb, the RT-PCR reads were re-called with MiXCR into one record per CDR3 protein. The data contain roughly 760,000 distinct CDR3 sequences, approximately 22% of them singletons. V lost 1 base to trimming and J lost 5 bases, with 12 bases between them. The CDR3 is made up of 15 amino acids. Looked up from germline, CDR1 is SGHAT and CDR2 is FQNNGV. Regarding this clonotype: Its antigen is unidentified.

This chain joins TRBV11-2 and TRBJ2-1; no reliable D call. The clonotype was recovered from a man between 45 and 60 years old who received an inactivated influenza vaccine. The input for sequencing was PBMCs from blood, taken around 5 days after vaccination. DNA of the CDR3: TGTGCCAGCAGCTTAGGGCCAGGTCCTAACAATGAGCAGTTCTTC. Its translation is CASSLGPGPNNEQFF.